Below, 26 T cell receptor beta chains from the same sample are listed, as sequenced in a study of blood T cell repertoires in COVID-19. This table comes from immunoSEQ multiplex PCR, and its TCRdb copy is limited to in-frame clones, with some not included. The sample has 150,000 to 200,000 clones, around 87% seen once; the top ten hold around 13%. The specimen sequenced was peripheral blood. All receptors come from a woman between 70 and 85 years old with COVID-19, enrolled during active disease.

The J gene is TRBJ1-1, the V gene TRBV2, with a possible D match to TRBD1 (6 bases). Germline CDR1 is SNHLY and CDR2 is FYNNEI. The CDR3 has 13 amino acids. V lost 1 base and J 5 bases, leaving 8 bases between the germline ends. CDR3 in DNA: TGTGCCAGCAGTGAAGAGGGGGGGACTGAAGCTTTCTTT. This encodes CASSEEGGTEAFF. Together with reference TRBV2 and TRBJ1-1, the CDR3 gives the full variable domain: EPEVTQTPSHQVTQMGQEVILRCVPISNHLYFYWYRQILGQKVEFLVSFYNNEISEKSEIFDDQFSVERPDGSNFTLKIRSTKLEDSAMYFCASSEEGGTEAFFGQGTRLTVV.

The CDR3 here is CASSLLGTGGRLRWGYTF. In nucleotides, the CDR3 is TGTGCCAGCAGTTTATTGGGGACAGGGGGAAGGTTACGATGGGGCTACACCTTC. The gene calls are TRBV28 and TRBJ1-2; 11 nucleotides agree with TRBD1. CDR1 and CDR2 (germline): MDHEN, SYDVKM. The CDR3 runs to 18 residues. Trimming removed 1 base from V and 8 bases from J; junction bases left unmatched: 15.

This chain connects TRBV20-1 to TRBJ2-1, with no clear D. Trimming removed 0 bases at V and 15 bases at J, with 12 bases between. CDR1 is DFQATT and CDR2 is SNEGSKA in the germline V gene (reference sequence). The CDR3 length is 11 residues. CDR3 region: CSARDRGGLFF. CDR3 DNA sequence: TGCAGTGCTAGAGATCGCGGCGGATTGTTCTTC.

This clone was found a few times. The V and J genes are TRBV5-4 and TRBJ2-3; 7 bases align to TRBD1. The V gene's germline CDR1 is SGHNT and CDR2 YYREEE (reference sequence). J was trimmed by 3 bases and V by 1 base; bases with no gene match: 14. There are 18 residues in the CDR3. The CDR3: CASSLRPQGEKGTDTQYF. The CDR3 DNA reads TGTGCCAGCAGCTTGAGGCCCCAGGGGGAAAAGGGGACAGATACGCAGTATTTT.

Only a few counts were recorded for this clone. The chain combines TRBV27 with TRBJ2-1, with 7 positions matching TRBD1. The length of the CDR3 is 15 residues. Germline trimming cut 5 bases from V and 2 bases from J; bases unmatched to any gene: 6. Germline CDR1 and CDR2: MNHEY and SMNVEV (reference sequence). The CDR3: CASSPTGVPYNEQFF. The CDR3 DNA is TGTGCCAGCAGTCCTACAGGGGTCCCCTACAATGAGCAGTTCTTC.

This CDR3 reads CASSLRTSGTNEQYF. The CDR3 DNA reads as TGTGCCAGCAGCCTGAGGACTAGCGGGACAAACGAGCAGTACTTC. The V gene is TRBV11-2, the J gene TRBJ2-7; 12 positions agree with TRBD2. The CDR3 sequence is 15 residues long. CDR1 is SGHAT, CDR2 FQNNGV, per germline. The J segment lost 5 bases and the V segment lost 5 bases, leaving 7 bases of the junction unmatched.

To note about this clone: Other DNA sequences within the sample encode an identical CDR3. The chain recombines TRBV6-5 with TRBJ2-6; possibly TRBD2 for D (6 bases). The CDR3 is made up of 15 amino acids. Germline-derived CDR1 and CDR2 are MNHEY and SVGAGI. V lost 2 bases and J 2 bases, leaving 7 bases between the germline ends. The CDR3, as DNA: TGTGCCAGCAGTTACGGAGGGGCTGGGGCCAACGTCCTGACTTTC. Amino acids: CASSYGGAGANVLTF.

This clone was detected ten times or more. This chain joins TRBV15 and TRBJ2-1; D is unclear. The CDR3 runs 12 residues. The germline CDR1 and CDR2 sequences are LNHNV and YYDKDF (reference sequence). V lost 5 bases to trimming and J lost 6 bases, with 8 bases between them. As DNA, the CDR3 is TGTGCCACCAGCCACCCGGGCAATGAGCAGTTCTTC. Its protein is CATSHPGNEQFF.

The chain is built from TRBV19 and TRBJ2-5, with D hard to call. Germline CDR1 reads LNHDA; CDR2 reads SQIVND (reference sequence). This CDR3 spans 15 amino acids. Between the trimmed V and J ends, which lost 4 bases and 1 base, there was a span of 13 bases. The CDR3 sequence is CASSSGYLTQETQYF. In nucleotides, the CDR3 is TGTGCCAGTAGTAGCGGCTATCTAACCCAAGAGACCCAGTACTTC. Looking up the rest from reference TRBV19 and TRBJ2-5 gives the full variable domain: DGGITQSPKYLFRKEGQNVTLSCEQNLNHDAMYWYRQDPGQGLRLIYYSQIVNDFQKGDIAEGYSVSREKKESFPLTVTSAQKNPTAFYLCASSSGYLTQETQYFGPGTRLLVL.

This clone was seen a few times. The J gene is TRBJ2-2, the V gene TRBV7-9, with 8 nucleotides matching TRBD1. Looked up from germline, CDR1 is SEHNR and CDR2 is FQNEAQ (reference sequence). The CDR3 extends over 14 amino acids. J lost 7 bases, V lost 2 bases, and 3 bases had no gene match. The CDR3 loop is CASSLQGAGGELFF. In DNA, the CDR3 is TGTGCCAGCAGCTTACAGGGGGCTGGCGGGGAGCTGTTTTTT.

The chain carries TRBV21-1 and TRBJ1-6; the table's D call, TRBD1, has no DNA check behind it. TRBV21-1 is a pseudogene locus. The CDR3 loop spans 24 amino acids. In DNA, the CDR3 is TGTGCCAGCAGCAAAAAAGGGGGTAGGAACAGGGGGCCATTCTCGAGCTCTTATAATTCACCCCTCCACTTT. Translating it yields CASSKKGGRNRGPFSSSYNSPLHF.

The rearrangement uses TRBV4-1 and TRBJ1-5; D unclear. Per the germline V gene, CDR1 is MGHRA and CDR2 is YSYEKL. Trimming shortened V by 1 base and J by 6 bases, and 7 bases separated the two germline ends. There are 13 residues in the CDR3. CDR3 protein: CASSQGIVQPQHF. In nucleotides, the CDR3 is TGCGCCAGCAGCCAAGGAATAGTTCAGCCCCAGCATTTT.

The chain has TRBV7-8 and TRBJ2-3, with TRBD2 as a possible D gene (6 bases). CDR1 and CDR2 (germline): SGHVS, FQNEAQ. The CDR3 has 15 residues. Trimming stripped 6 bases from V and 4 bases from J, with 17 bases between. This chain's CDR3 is CASRPPGAGPDTQYF. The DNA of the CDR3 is TGTGCCAGCAGGCCACCGGGAGCGGGCCCAGATACGCAGTATTTT.

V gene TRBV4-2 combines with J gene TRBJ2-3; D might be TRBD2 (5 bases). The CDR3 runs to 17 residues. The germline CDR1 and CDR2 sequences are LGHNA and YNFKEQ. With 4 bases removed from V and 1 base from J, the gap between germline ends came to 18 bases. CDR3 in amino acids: CASSRRILERGTDTQYF. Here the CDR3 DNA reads TGTGCCAGCAGCCGCCGAATACTAGAACGGGGCACAGATACGCAGTATTTT.

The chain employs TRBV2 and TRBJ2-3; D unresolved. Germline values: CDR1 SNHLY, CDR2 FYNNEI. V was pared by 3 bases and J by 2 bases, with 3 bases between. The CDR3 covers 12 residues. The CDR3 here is CASSDNTDTQYF. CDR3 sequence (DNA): TGTGCCAGCAGTGACAACACAGATACGCAGTATTTT.

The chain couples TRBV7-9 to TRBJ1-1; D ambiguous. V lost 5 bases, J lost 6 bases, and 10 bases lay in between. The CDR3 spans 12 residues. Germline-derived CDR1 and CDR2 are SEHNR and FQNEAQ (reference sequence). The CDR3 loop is CASSPGLPEAFF. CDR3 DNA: TGTGCCAGCAGCCCGGGGTTACCTGAAGCTTTCTTT. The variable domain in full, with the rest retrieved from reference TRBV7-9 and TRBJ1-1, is DTGVSQNPRHKITKRGQNVTFRCDPISEHNRLYWYRQTLGQGPEFLTYFQNEAQLEKSRLLSDRFSAERPKGSFSTLEIQRTEQGDSAMYLCASSPGLPEAFFGQGTRLTVV.

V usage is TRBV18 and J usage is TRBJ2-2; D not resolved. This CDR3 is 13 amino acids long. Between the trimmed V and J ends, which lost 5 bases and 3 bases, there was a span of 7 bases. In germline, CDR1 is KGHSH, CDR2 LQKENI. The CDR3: CASSLHDTGELFF. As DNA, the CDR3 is TGTGCCAGCTCATTACACGACACCGGGGAGCTGTTTTTT. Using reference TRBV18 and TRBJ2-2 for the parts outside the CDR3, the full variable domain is NAGVMQNPRHLVRRRGQEARLRCSPMKGHSHVYWYRQLPEEGLKFMVYLQKENIIDESGMPKERFSAEFPKEGPSILRIQQVVRGDSAAYFCASSLHDTGELFFGEGSRLTVL.

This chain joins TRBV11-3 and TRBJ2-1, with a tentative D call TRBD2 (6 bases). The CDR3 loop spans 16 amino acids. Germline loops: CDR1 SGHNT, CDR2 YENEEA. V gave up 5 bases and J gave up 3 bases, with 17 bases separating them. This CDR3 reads CASSPPWVAVYNEQFF. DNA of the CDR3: TGTGCCAGCAGCCCTCCCTGGGTAGCGGTCTACAATGAGCAGTTCTTC.

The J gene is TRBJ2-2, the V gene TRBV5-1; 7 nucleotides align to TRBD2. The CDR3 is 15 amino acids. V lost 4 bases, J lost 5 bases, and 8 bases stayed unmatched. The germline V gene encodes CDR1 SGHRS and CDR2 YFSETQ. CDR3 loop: CASSLRGDWTGELFF. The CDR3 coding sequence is TGCGCCAGCAGCCTCCGGGGGGACTGGACCGGGGAGCTGTTTTTT.

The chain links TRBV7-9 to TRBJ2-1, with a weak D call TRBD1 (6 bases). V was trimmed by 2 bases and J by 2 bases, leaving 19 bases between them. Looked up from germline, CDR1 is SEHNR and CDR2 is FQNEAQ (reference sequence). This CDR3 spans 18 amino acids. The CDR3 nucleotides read TGTGCCAGCAGCTTAATGGGGGCAGGGCCCCTCACCTACAATGAGCAGTTCTTC. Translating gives CASSLMGAGPLTYNEQFF. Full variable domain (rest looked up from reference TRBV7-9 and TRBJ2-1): DTGVSQNPRHKITKRGQNVTFRCDPISEHNRLYWYRQTLGQGPEFLTYFQNEAQLEKSRLLSDRFSAERPKGSFSTLEIQRTEQGDSAMYLCASSLMGAGPLTYNEQFFGPGTRLTVL.

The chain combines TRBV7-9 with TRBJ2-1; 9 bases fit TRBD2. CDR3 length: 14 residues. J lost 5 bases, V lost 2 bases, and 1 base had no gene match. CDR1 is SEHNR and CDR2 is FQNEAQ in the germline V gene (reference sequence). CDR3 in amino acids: CASSLLAGNNEQFF. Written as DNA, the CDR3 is TGTGCCAGCAGCTTACTAGCGGGAAACAATGAGCAGTTCTTC. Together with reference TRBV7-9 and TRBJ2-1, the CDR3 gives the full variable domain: DTGVSQNPRHKITKRGQNVTFRCDPISEHNRLYWYRQTLGQGPEFLTYFQNEAQLEKSRLLSDRFSAERPKGSFSTLEIQRTEQGDSAMYLCASSLLAGNNEQFFGPGTRLTVL.

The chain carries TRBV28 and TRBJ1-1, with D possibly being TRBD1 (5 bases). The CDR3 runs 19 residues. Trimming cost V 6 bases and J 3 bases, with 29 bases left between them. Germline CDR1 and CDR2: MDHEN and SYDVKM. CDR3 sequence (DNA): TGTGCCAGCAGCCACATACCCCAGGGTAGTGATGATCTGGACACTGAAGCTTTCTTT. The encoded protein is CASSHIPQGSDDLDTEAFF. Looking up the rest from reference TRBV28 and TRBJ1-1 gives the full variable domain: DVKVTQSSRYLVKRTGEKVFLECVQDMDHENMFWYRQDPGLGLRLIYFSYDVKMKEKGDIPEGYSVSREKKERFSLILESASTNQTSMYLCASSHIPQGSDDLDTEAFFGQGTRLTVV.

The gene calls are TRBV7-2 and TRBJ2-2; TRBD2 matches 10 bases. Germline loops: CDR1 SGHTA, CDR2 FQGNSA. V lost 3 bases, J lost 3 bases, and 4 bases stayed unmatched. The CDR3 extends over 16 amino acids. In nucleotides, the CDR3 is TGTGCCAGCAGCTTTACTAGCGGGACCTACACCGGGGAGCTGTTTTTT. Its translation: CASSFTSGTYTGELFF.

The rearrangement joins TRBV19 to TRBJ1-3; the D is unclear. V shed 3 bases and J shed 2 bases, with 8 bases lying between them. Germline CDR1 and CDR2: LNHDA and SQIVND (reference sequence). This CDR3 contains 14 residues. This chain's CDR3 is CASSIPQTGNTIYF. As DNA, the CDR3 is TGTGCCAGTAGTATCCCTCAGACTGGAAACACCATATATTTT.

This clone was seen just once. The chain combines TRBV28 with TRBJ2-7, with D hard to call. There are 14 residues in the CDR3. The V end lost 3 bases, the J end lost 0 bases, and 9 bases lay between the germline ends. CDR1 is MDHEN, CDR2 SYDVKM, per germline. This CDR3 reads CASSLNGLSYEQYF. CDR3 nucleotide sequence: TGTGCCAGCAGTTTGAACGGTCTCTCCTACGAGCAGTACTTC.

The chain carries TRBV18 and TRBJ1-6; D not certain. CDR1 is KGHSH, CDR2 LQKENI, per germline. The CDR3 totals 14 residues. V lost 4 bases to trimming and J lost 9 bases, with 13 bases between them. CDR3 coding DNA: TGTGCCAGCTCACGAGAGGGCCGGGGTTCACCCCTCCACTTT. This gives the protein CASSREGRGSPLHF. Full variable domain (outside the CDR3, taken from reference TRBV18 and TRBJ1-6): NAGVMQNPRHLVRRRGQEARLRCSPMKGHSHVYWYRQLPEEGLKFMVYLQKENIIDESGMPKERFSAEFPKEGPSILRIQQVVRGDSAAYFCASSREGRGSPLHFGNGTRLTVT.